This entry lists 24 T cell receptor beta chains sequenced from one sample in a study of T cells in Graves' hyperthyroidism and ophthalmopathy (dated by TCRdb to the late 2010s). Library method: multiplex PCR. This sample was sequenced with an Illumina HiSeq 2000. TCR beta CDR3 regions were amplified from RNA transcripts. The first round of RT-PCR for the TCR CDR3 was performed with the HTBI primer set and the Qiagen OneStep RT-PCR kit. TCRdb reprocessed the public reads (quality trimming at Q25 with fastp, clone calling with MiXCR) and kept in-frame beta chains. Each CDR3 protein appears once, grouped with its most common genes and DNA. This sample has 340,000 or so distinct CDR3 sequences in its table, and over 15% of those were observed once. The leading ten clones occupy 45% to 50% of the sample. Sequencing was performed on blood. All receptors come from a woman aged 45-60 years with Graves' hyperthyroidism.

This clonotype was counted many times. This chain joins TRBV5-1 and TRBJ1-4, with 10 bases aligning to TRBD1. CDR3 length: 15 residues. CDR1 SGHRS and CDR2 YFSETQ come from the germline V gene. V lost 2 bases, J lost 7 bases, and 5 bases stayed unmatched. CDR3 coding DNA: TGCGCCAGCAGCTTTCAGACAGGGGGCTTTGAAAAACTGTTTTTT. Translating gives CASSFQTGGFEKLFF. The whole variable domain, filled in from reference TRBV5-1 and TRBJ1-4, reads KAGVTQTPRYLIKTRGQQVTLSCSPISGHRSVSWYQQTPGQGLQFLFEYFSETQRNKGNFPGRFSGRQFSNSRSEMNVSTLELGDSALYLCASSFQTGGFEKLFFGSGTQLSVL.

A few counts support this clonotype. This sequence joins TRBV7-9 and TRBJ1-2, with D unresolved. Trimming cost V 4 bases and J 3 bases, with 12 bases left between them. This CDR3 spans 14 amino acids. CDR1 is SEHNR, CDR2 FQNEAQ, per germline (reference sequence). CDR3 in amino acids: CASSSAGLHYGYTF. The CDR3, as DNA: TGTGCCAGCAGCTCCGCGGGGTTACACTATGGCTACACCTTC.

Many counts were recorded for this clonotype. V is TRBV28 and J is TRBJ1-1; 8 bases line up with TRBD1. CDR1 and CDR2 (germline): MDHEN, SYDVKM. Unmatched junction bases numbered 7, after V lost 5 bases and J lost 5 bases. The CDR3 has 14 amino acids. The CDR3 loop is CASSRTGRRTEAFF. The CDR3 DNA reads TGTGCCAGCAGTCGGACAGGGAGGAGGACTGAAGCTTTCTTT.

Many counts were recorded for this clonotype. The chain is built from TRBV2 and TRBJ2-5; 12 bases match TRBD2. Looked up from germline, CDR1 is SNHLY and CDR2 is FYNNEI. V was pared by 5 bases and J by 4 bases, with 2 bases of the junction left unmatched. The CDR3 length is 14 residues. The CDR3 DNA reads TGTGCCAGCAGTTGGGGACTAGCGGGAGAGACCCAGTACTTC. This sequence encodes CASSWGLAGETQYF.

This clonotype was detected many times. The genes are TRBV12-3 or TRBV12-4 and TRBJ1-2; D gene ambiguous. V was clipped by 1 base and J by 2 bases, with 11 bases between them. The CDR3 runs 15 residues. Here the CDR3 reads CASSLGRGVNYGYTF. In nucleotides, the CDR3 is TGTGCCAGCAGTTTAGGAAGAGGAGTCAACTATGGCTACACCTTC.

V is TRBV28 and J is TRBJ1-5; TRBD1 might be the D (6 bases). Germline assignment: CDR1 MDHEN and CDR2 SYDVKM. V shed 3 bases and J shed 7 bases, with 13 bases lying between them. The CDR3 is made up of 14 amino acids. The CDR3 coding sequence is TGTGCCAGCAGTTTTGATACAGGGAGCCAGCCCCAGCATTTT. Residues: CASSFDTGSQPQHF.

This clonotype has ten or more counts. CDR3 nucleotides: TGTGCCAGCAGCCCGGACAGGGGGGTAGAGACCCAGTACTTC. This codes for CASSPDRGVETQYF. This chain connects TRBV11-2 to TRBJ2-5, with TRBD1 matching over 10 bases. CDR1 is SGHAT, CDR2 FQNNGV, per germline. Trimming at V came to 5 bases and at J to 4 bases, leaving 4 bases not matched to a gene. The CDR3 is 14 amino acids.

The V call is TRBV2, the J call TRBJ2-3; D gene uncertain. Looked up from germline, CDR1 is SNHLY and CDR2 is FYNNEI. The CDR3 runs to 13 residues. V was cut by 6 bases and J by 4 bases, with 11 bases left in between. The CDR3 protein is CASRADKADTQYF. CDR3 nucleotides: TGTGCCAGCAGAGCCGACAAGGCAGATACGCAGTATTTT.

The table lists this clonotype with a few counts. The chain has TRBV2 and TRBJ1-5; D is ambiguous. Germline lookup yields CDR1 SNHLY and CDR2 FYNNEI. Trimming removed 8 bases from V and 8 bases from J, with 19 bases in between. The CDR3 has 14 residues. CDR3 DNA: TGTGCCAGCCTAGGCACGGGTCTAAAGGAGCCCCAGCATTTT. It codes for CASLGTGLKEPQHF. The full variable domain, rest sourced from reference TRBV2 and TRBJ1-5, is EPEVTQTPSHQVTQMGQEVILRCVPISNHLYFYWYRQILGQKVEFLVSFYNNEISEKSEIFDDQFSVERPDGSNFTLKIRSTKLEDSAMYFCASLGTGLKEPQHFGDGTRLSIL.

The chain has TRBV19 and TRBJ1-1, with D tentatively TRBD1 (5 bases). The CDR3 covers 13 residues. Between the trimmed V and J ends, which lost 3 bases and 6 bases, there was a span of 11 bases. Per the germline V gene, CDR1 is LNHDA and CDR2 is SQIVND (reference sequence). CDR3 sequence (DNA): TGTGCCAGTAGTATTGGGGACCGGGCTGAAGCTTTCTTT. It specifies CASSIGDRAEAFF. Full variable domain (missing parts from reference TRBV19 and TRBJ1-1): DGGITQSPKYLFRKEGQNVTLSCEQNLNHDAMYWYRQDPGQGLRLIYYSQIVNDFQKGDIAEGYSVSREKKESFPLTVTSAQKNPTAFYLCASSIGDRAEAFFGQGTRLTVV.

Remarks on this clonotype: A read error may account for a junction end that differs from germline. CDR3 nucleotides: TGTGCCAGCAGCTACTCGGCGCGGGATGAGCAGTTCTTC. Its protein is CASSYSARDEQFF. V gene TRBV6-2 or TRBV6-3 combines with J gene TRBJ2-1; the D gene is possibly TRBD2 (5 bases). Germline V gene lookup returns CDR1 MNHEY and CDR2 SVGEGT. The CDR3 is 13 amino acids.

This clonotype has more than one count but fewer than ten. The V and J genes are TRBV27 and TRBJ2-2, with TRBD1 as a possible D gene (6 bases). Germline loops: CDR1 MNHEY, CDR2 SMNVEV (reference sequence). CDR3 size: 20 residues. V was cut by 6 bases and J by 2 bases, with 28 bases left in between. The DNA of the CDR3 is TGTGCCAGCAGCTCAGTTATGGGATTACAGGGAATTTTAAACACCGGGGAGCTGTTTTTT. Translated: CASSSVMGLQGILNTGELFF.

This clonotype was counted at least ten times. This chain links TRBV3-1 with TRBJ2-3; D not resolved. V was cut by 0 bases and J by 7 bases, with 5 bases left in between. CDR3 length: 12 residues. Germline lookup yields CDR1 LGHDT and CDR2 YNNKEL (reference sequence). This chain's CDR3 is CASSQDENTQYF. CDR3 bases: TGTGCCAGCAGCCAAGATGAAAATACGCAGTATTTT.

The chain joins TRBV12-3 or TRBV12-4 to TRBJ2-7; 8 bases map to TRBD2. V lost 3 bases and J lost 6; bases outside the gene matches: 4. CDR3 length equals 13 residues. Here the CDR3 DNA reads TGTGCCAGCAGTTTCGGGGGGGCGGCCGAGCAGTACGTC. This sequence encodes CASSFGGAAEQYV.

This clonotype came up a few times. V gene TRBV2 combines with J gene TRBJ2-5; D is perhaps TRBD1 or TRBD2 (5 bases each). CDR1 is SNHLY, CDR2 FYNNEI, per germline. This CDR3 contains 13 residues. V dropped 4 bases and J dropped 5 bases, with 11 bases sitting between them. CDR3 nucleotides: TGTGCCAGCAGTGGGGACCTAGAGGAGACCCAGTACTTC. This translates into CASSGDLEETQYF.

This clonotype was seen a few times. The rearrangement joins TRBV30 to TRBJ2-7, with a weak D call TRBD2 (6 bases). Germline-derived CDR1 and CDR2 are GTSNPN and SVGIG (reference sequence). The V gene lost 1 base and the J gene lost 1 base, with 17 bases spanning the gap. The length of the CDR3 is 16 residues. The DNA for the CDR3 is TGTGCCTGGAGTGAACTTCCCAGGAGGGTTTCCTACGAGCAGTACGTC. It codes for CAWSELPRRVSYEQYV.

The chain joins TRBV29-1 to TRBJ2-3; 14 bases agree with TRBD2. This CDR3 contains 14 residues. Germline values: CDR1 SQVTM, CDR2 ANQGSEA. CDR3 sequence: CSAGTSGRPDTQYF. CDR3 coding DNA: TGCAGTGCTGGGACTAGCGGGAGACCAGATACGCAGTATTTT.

This clonotype was seen a handful of times. This rearrangement joins TRBV2 to TRBJ1-4; D unclear. Germline V lookup: CDR1 SNHLY, CDR2 FYNNEI. Trimming removed 8 bases at V and 8 bases at J, with 18 bases between. This CDR3 spans 14 amino acids. This chain's CDR3 is CASVRSGSGEKLFF. CDR3 nucleotide sequence: TGTGCCAGCGTACGATCCGGGTCTGGGGAAAAACTGTTTTTT.

The V gene is TRBV7-8, the J gene TRBJ2-2; D gene uncertain. Germline lookup yields CDR1 SGHVS and CDR2 FQNEAQ. V dropped 2 bases and J dropped 5 bases, with 15 bases sitting between them. The CDR3 contains 16 residues. For the CDR3, the DNA is TGTGCCAGCAGCTTAAACCGTATGGGCGGAACCGGGGAGCTGTTTTTT. Translating gives CASSLNRMGGTGELFF. Looking up the rest from reference TRBV7-8 and TRBJ2-2 gives the full variable domain: GAGVSQSPRYKVAKRGQDVALRCDPISGHVSLFWYQQALGQGPEFLTYFQNEAQLDKSGLPSDRFFAERPEGSVSTLKIQRTQQEDSAVYLCASSLNRMGGTGELFFGEGSRLTVL.

This chain connects TRBV29-1 to TRBJ1-2, with D maybe TRBD1 (5 bases). In germline, CDR1 is SQVTM, CDR2 ANQGSEA. Trimming pared 0 bases from V and 6 bases from J, leaving 17 bases between. This CDR3 comprises 15 residues. The CDR3 region is CSVEDTRQGEDGYTF. The DNA for the CDR3 is TGCAGCGTTGAAGATACAAGGCAGGGTGAAGATGGCTACACCTTC.

This clonotype was seen ten or more times. The J gene is TRBJ1-5, the V gene TRBV10-3; D is possibly TRBD1 (5 bases). Germline CDR1 is ENHRY and CDR2 is SYGVKD. The CDR3 totals 17 residues. Trimming removed 4 bases at V and 0 bases at J, with 16 bases between. The CDR3: CAISAGDGGFSNQPQHF. CDR3 DNA sequence: TGTGCCATCAGTGCGGGGGACGGTGGTTTTAGCAATCAGCCCCAGCATTTT.

The table lists this clonotype with many counts. The rearrangement uses TRBV30 and TRBJ2-1; a weak D match, TRBD1 (5 bases). V lost 7 bases to trimming and J lost 8 bases, with 15 bases between them. The CDR3 consists of 12 residues. Germline V gene lookup returns CDR1 GTSNPN and CDR2 SVGIG (reference sequence). CDR3 in DNA: TGTGCCTTGGGTCCAGAAGGGGATGAGCAGTTCTTC. Translated: CALGPEGDEQFF.

Many counts were recorded for this clonotype. J is TRBJ1-2 and V is TRBV6-1; D possibly corresponds to TRBD1 (5 bases). Germline loops: CDR1 MNHNS, CDR2 SASEGT. Trimming removed 5 bases from V and 8 bases from J, with 12 bases in between. This CDR3 has 12 amino acids. In DNA form, the CDR3 reads TGTGCCAGCAGTCACGGACCAGGGGGCTACACCTTC. Encoded protein: CASSHGPGGYTF.

The table lists this clonotype with a few counts. The genes are TRBV6-5 and TRBJ2-1, with D maybe TRBD2 (6 bases). The CDR3 is 13 residues long. Trimming took off 0 bases at V and 8 bases at J, with 8 bases between the two ends. Germline CDR1 is MNHEY and CDR2 is SVGAGI. CDR3: CASSYSSGDEQFF. The CDR3 nucleotides read TGTGCCAGCAGTTACTCTAGCGGCGATGAGCAGTTCTTC.